The 24 T cell receptor beta chains reported below all come from one sample, sequenced in a study of T cells after yellow fever vaccination. MiXCR was run by TCRdb on the 5' RACE reads, yielding one entry per CDR3 protein. The sample has 350,000 to 550,000 distinct CDR3 sequences; roughly a sixth are singletons. This sample comprised PBMCs, obtained before the yellow fever booster vaccination. These TCRs come from a man younger than 35 who received the YFV17D yellow fever vaccine.

V usage is TRBV6-6 and J usage is TRBJ2-5; D not resolved. Trimming shortened V by 7 bases and J by 1 base, and 13 bases separated the two germline ends. Per germline, CDR1 MNHNY and CDR2 SVGAGI (reference sequence). CDR3 length: 14 amino acids. CDR3 DNA sequence: TGTGCCAGCAACCCCAGAGCTCTCCAAGAGACCCAGTACTTC. It translates to CASNPRALQETQYF.

This clonotype was detected a few times. The rearrangement joins TRBV24-1 to TRBJ2-1; a possible D gene is TRBD2 (5 bases). Trimming pared 7 bases from V and 6 bases from J, leaving 15 bases between. CDR3 length: 14 residues. Germline assignment: CDR1 KGHDR and CDR2 SFDVKD. The CDR3 DNA follows: TGTGCCACCAGCCCCGGGGTGGGTAGCAATGAGCAGTTCTTC. This codes for CATSPGVGSNEQFF.

This clonotype occurred a few times. The chain recombines TRBV6-5 with TRBJ1-2, with unresolved D. The V gene's germline CDR1 is MNHEY and CDR2 SVGAGI. The V end was cut by 6 bases, the J end by 0 bases, with 11 bases between. The CDR3 consists of 14 residues. CDR3 region: CASSMGFANYGYTF. The CDR3 DNA is TGTGCCAGCAGCATGGGGTTTGCTAACTATGGCTACACCTTC.

This clonotype was observed a handful of times. The chain links TRBV7-3 to TRBJ2-2; D might be TRBD1 (6 bases). CDR3 size: 16 residues. V was clipped by 5 bases and J by 4 bases, with 17 bases between them. The V gene's germline CDR1 is SGHTA and CDR2 FQGTGA. As DNA, the CDR3 is TGTGCCAGCAGCCCAGCACCGGGACACAGCACCGGGGAGCTGTTTTTT. Its translation: CASSPAPGHSTGELFF.

This clonotype was detected only a few times. The J gene is TRBJ2-4, the V gene TRBV20-1, with a weak D call TRBD2 (5 bases). Germline lookup yields CDR1 DFQATT and CDR2 SNEGSKA (reference sequence). The CDR3 has 13 residues. V lost 1 base to trimming and J lost 9 bases, with 13 bases between them. The CDR3 protein is CSARVEGRGIQYF. In nucleotides, the CDR3 is TGCAGTGCTAGAGTTGAAGGGAGAGGCATTCAGTACTTC.

The V call is TRBV10-3, the J call TRBJ2-5, with 14 nucleotides matching TRBD2. J was trimmed by 5 bases and V by 10 bases; bases with no gene match: 12. Germline lookup yields CDR1 ENHRY and CDR2 SYGVKD. The CDR3 is made up of 16 amino acids. In nucleotides, the CDR3 is TGTGCCACCGCGACCTGGACTAGCGGGGGGCCGGAGACCCAGTACTTC. Protein sequence: CATATWTSGGPETQYF.

This chain joins TRBV5-1 and TRBJ2-5, with D tentatively TRBD1 or TRBD2 (5 bases each). CDR1 and CDR2 from the germline V gene are SGHRS and YFSETQ. CDR3 length: 16 amino acids. The ends were cut back, 0 bases at V and 4 bases at J, with 16 bases in the middle. CDR3 protein: CASSLGRQWGRETQYF. DNA for the CDR3: TGCGCCAGCAGCTTGGGTCGACAGTGGGGGAGAGAGACCCAGTACTTC.

This clonotype appeared a few times. This chain connects TRBV7-9 to TRBJ2-5, with D perhaps given as TRBD1 or TRBD2 (5 bases each). The V gene's germline CDR1 is SEHNR and CDR2 FQNEAQ (reference sequence). The CDR3 contains 15 residues. The germline V and J ends were trimmed by 8 bases and 2 bases, with 18 bases remaining between them. CDR3 in amino acids: CASAPRGGRQETQYF. The CDR3 region has the DNA TGTGCCAGCGCTCCCCGTGGGGGTCGACAAGAGACCCAGTACTTC.

V and J are TRBV20-1 and TRBJ1-5; 7 bases match TRBD1. V gave up 3 bases and J gave up 6 bases; unmatched junction bases: 11. Per the germline V gene, CDR1 is DFQATT and CDR2 is SNEGSKA (reference sequence). CDR3 length equals 15 residues. The CDR3 spells CSARKTGFLSQPQHF. For the CDR3, the DNA is TGCAGTGCTAGGAAGACAGGGTTTCTTAGTCAGCCCCAGCATTTT.

The chain couples TRBV7-9 to TRBJ2-7; TRBD2 might be the D (6 bases). The CDR3 contains 13 residues. The ends were cut back, 4 bases at V and 3 bases at J, with 10 bases in the middle. Per the germline V gene, CDR1 is SEHNR and CDR2 is FQNEAQ (reference sequence). CDR3 amino acids: CASSSPGDYEQYF. The CDR3 region has the DNA TGTGCCAGCAGCTCCCCGGGGGACTACGAGCAGTACTTC.

This chain links TRBV29-1 with TRBJ2-2, with 9 nucleotides matching TRBD1. Germline CDR1 is SQVTM and CDR2 is ANQGSEA. This CDR3 is 16 amino acids long. J gave up 5 bases and V 3 bases, and 10 bases lay outside the gene matches. The CDR3 sequence: CSVDQTGQGRTGELFF. In nucleotides, the CDR3 is TGCAGCGTTGATCAAACCGGACAGGGGCGGACCGGGGAGCTGTTTTTT.

This clonotype was seen only a few times. The gene calls are TRBV6-2 or TRBV6-3 and TRBJ2-7; TRBD2 matches 7 bases. Germline values: CDR1 MNHEY, CDR2 SVGEGT. J gave up 3 bases and V 0 bases, and 8 bases lay outside the gene matches. CDR3 size: 16 residues. For the CDR3, the DNA is TGTGCCAGCAGTTACTCAGCGGGACGGGGATACTACGAGCAGTACGTC. This gives the protein CASSYSAGRGYYEQYV.

With regard to this clonotype: At one end the junction does not follow the germline gene, possibly because of a read error. The chain combines TRBV7-2 with TRBJ1-1, with D maybe TRBD1 (5 bases). The germline V gene encodes CDR1 SGHTA and CDR2 FQGNSA. The CDR3 runs 12 residues. The CDR3 here is CASSRQNSEAFF. CDR3 sequence (DNA): TGTGCCAGCAGTCGACAGAACAGTGAAGCTTTCTTT. The full variable domain, in which reference TRBV7-2 and TRBJ1-1 provide the parts outside the CDR3, is GAGVSQSPSNKVTEKGKDVELRCDPISGHTALYWYRQSLGQGLEFLIYFQGNSAPDKSGLPSDRFSAERTGGSVSTLTIQRTQQEDSAVYLCASSRQNSEAFFGQGTRLTVV.

The V and J genes are TRBV5-8 and TRBJ1-5; 8 bases line up with TRBD1. Trimming cost V 4 bases and J 4 bases; bases outside gene matches: 7. There are 15 residues in the CDR3. From germline, CDR1 is SGHTS and CDR2 YDEGEE. The CDR3 DNA reads as TGTGCCAGCAGCCCACAGGGGGTCGGGAATCAGCCCCAGCATTTT. Translated: CASSPQGVGNQPQHF.

This clonotype was picked up a small number of times. The chain has TRBV7-2 and TRBJ2-5, with D possibly TRBD2 on 6 matching bases. Germline V lookup: CDR1 SGHTA, CDR2 FQGNSA. Deletions cut 6 bases from V and 4 bases from J, with 12 bases between. The CDR3 has 13 amino acids. DNA of the CDR3: TGTGCCAGCAGATTCGGAGGGCTAGAGACCCAGTACTTC. As protein: CASRFGGLETQYF.

This clonotype was counted at least ten times. The V and J genes are TRBV27 and TRBJ1-5, with a weak D call TRBD1 (5 bases). The CDR3 has 14 residues. Germline CDR1 reads MNHEY; CDR2 reads SMNVEV (reference sequence). Trimming pared 3 bases from V and 4 bases from J, leaving 10 bases between. CDR3 bases: TGTGCCAGCAGTTTCCGTGGGGGAAATCAGCCCCAGCATTTT. It specifies CASSFRGGNQPQHF.

This chain links TRBV20-1 with TRBJ2-3; D may be TRBD2 (6 bases). In germline, CDR1 is DFQATT, CDR2 SNEGSKA (reference sequence). The CDR3 contains 15 residues. V lost 6 bases and J lost 0, with 16 bases in between. CDR3 protein: CSASSGGASTDTQYF. CDR3 sequence (DNA): TGCAGTGCCAGTAGCGGTGGGGCTAGCACAGATACGCAGTATTTT.

The chain is built from TRBV7-8 and TRBJ2-7; 7 bases match TRBD1. With V trimmed by 2 bases and J by 2 bases, 6 bases remained unmatched. The length of the CDR3 is 15 residues. The germline CDR1 and CDR2 sequences are SGHVS and FQNEAQ. The CDR3 loop is CASSLRQGPTYEQYF. The CDR3, as DNA: TGTGCCAGCAGCTTAAGACAGGGACCTACCTACGAGCAGTACTTC. Full variable domain (remainder filled in from reference TRBV7-8 and TRBJ2-7): GAGVSQSPRYKVAKRGQDVALRCDPISGHVSLFWYQQALGQGPEFLTYFQNEAQLDKSGLPSDRFFAERPEGSVSTLKIQRTQQEDSAVYLCASSLRQGPTYEQYFGPGTRLTVT.

The genes are TRBV7-3 and TRBJ2-1; 7 bases match TRBD1. This CDR3 has 14 amino acids. Germline loops: CDR1 SGHTA, CDR2 FQGTGA. V lost 4 bases and J lost 5; bases outside the gene matches: 5. The CDR3 bases are TGTGCCAGCAGCTCGGGACAGAGTAACAATGAGCAGTTCTTC. As protein: CASSSGQSNNEQFF.

This clonotype was seen a few times. The chain employs TRBV5-4 and TRBJ2-7; tentative D call: TRBD1 (6 bases). The CDR3 extends over 14 amino acids. Germline lookup yields CDR1 SGHNT and CDR2 YYREEE (reference sequence). V lost 3 bases and J 2 bases, leaving 12 bases between the germline ends. CDR3 in amino acids: CASSSMDRPYEQYF. In DNA, the CDR3 is TGTGCCAGCAGCTCGATGGACAGACCCTACGAGCAGTACTTC.

This chain connects TRBV6-2 or TRBV6-3 to TRBJ2-5; possible D gene TRBD1, 6 bases. This CDR3 is built from 13 residues. CDR1 is MNHEY, CDR2 SVGEGT, per germline. V was clipped by 7 bases and J by 5 bases, with 14 bases between them. Here the CDR3 reads CASKKTGLETQYF. The CDR3 DNA follows: TGTGCCAGCAAAAAAACAGGGCTTGAGACCCAGTACTTC.

This clonotype was observed a handful of times. The V call is TRBV20-1, the J call TRBJ1-2; 10 bases are a match to TRBD1. The germline V gene has CDR1 DFQATT and CDR2 SNEGSKA (reference sequence). The CDR3 loop spans 12 amino acids. J was trimmed by 5 bases and V by 7 bases; bases with no gene match: 4. For the CDR3, the DNA is TGCAGTGTCCGGACAGGGGGGTATGGCTACACCTTC. This encodes CSVRTGGYGYTF.

The gene calls are TRBV6-2 or TRBV6-3 and TRBJ1-5; tentatively, D is TRBD1 (5 bases). The germline CDR1 and CDR2 sequences are MNHEY and SVGEGT. Trimming removed 5 bases from V and 1 base from J, with 18 bases in between. The CDR3 covers 17 residues. The CDR3 region is CASSPYGQGGSNQPQHF. CDR3 bases: TGTGCCAGCAGTCCCTATGGGCAGGGCGGGAGCAATCAGCCCCAGCATTTT.

This clonotype was observed at least ten times. The chain links TRBV20-1 to TRBJ2-7, with TRBD2 as a possible D gene (5 bases). The length of the CDR3 is 12 residues. The germline CDR1 and CDR2 sequences are DFQATT and SNEGSKA (reference sequence). Trimming took 4 bases from V and 1 from J, leaving 8 bases between them. CDR3 loop: CSAIRGSYEQYF. CDR3 nucleotides: TGCAGTGCTATCCGGGGATCCTACGAGCAGTACTTC.